Here is one TCR beta chain with its context. The assay was immunoSEQ multiplex PCR, and TCRdb's table has in-frame clones only and misses some. This table has hundreds of thousands of clones, 88% appearing once. Grouping used clinical history reported by participants in a survey and questionnaire. The V segment lost 3 bases and the J segment 6 bases; nucleotides outside the gene matches: 3. The length of the CDR3 is 15 residues. Germline V lookup: CDR1 SGHTA, CDR2 FQGNSA. The entry originates in a study of blood T cell repertoires in COVID-19. Study at large: Samples representing acute and convalescent COVID-19 were sourced from the United States, Italy and Spain.

The V and J genes are TRBV7-2 and TRBJ1-6; TRBD1 agrees at 9 bases. The specimen was PBMCs or T cells enriched from blood (not recorded which). The TCR sequence derives from a woman aged 60-70 years in a cohort exposed to, infected with or recovered from COVID-19 (not recorded which). Here the CDR3 DNA reads TGTGCCAGCAGCTTGGACAGGGGCCCTAATTCACCCCTCCACTTT. Protein product: CASSLDRGPNSPLHF.